This T cell receptor (beta chain) derives from a study of blood T cell repertoires in COVID-19. The V segment lost 4 bases and the J segment 0 bases; nucleotides outside the gene matches: 3. The CDR3 extends over 15 amino acids. Germline CDR1 and CDR2: MDHEN and SYDVKM. The repertoire was sequenced with immunoSEQ multiplex PCR; TCRdb's copy has only in-frame clones and lacks some. Seen here are 96,000 or so clones, over 90% observed once, and the top ten hold approximately 1.6%. The chain links TRBV28 to TRBJ2-1; 7 bases are a match to TRBD2. This sequence originates from a man aged 55 to 69 with acute or convalescent COVID-19. Sequencing used peripheral blood. The CDR3 DNA reads as TGTGCCAGCAGTTCTAGCGGTCCCTCCTACAATGAGCAGTTCTTC. Its protein product is CASSSSGPSYNEQFF. Drawing the rest from reference TRBV28 and TRBJ2-1, the complete variable domain is DVKVTQSSRYLVKRTGEKVFLECVQDMDHENMFWYRQDPGLGLRLIYFSYDVKMKEKGDIPEGYSVSREKKERFSLILESASTNQTSMYLCASSSSGPSYNEQFFGPGTRLTVL.